Listed below are T cell receptor beta chains from one sample, sequenced in a study of cytomegalovirus exposure and HLA in healthy donors. Using immunoSEQ multiplex PCR, the repertoire was profiled, and TCRdb retains in-frame clones only, with some absent. The sample holds around 100,000 clones, roughly four fifths seen once. Input material: PBMCs. The receptors derive from a man in his fifties or sixties in good health and CMV-seronegative. Both conserved end residues are part of each CDR3. A D gene is named only where the DNA matches it firmly. Clone size is shown for a subset of rows, as once, few, many or a class of expanded clone.

abundance,j_gene,len,v_gene,d_gene,CDR3aa,CDR3nt
NA,TRBJ1-4,14,TRBV28,NA,CASSSQGTNEKLFF,TGTGCCAGCAGTTCACAGGGAACTAATGAAAAACTGTTTTTT
NA,TRBJ1-4,15,TRBV6-5,NA,CASISRLGSNEKLFF,TGTGCCAGCATTTCCCGTCTAGGATCTAATGAAAAACTGTTTTTT
NA,TRBJ2-1,16,TRBV2,TRBD1,CASLARDRGLGNEQFF,TGTGCCAGTCTAGCACGGGACAGGGGGTTGGGCAATGAGCAGTTCTTC
NA,TRBJ1-6,15,TRBV14,NA,CASSQLAQGNSPLHF,TGTGCCAGCAGCCAGTTGGCGCAGGGTAATTCACCCCTCCACTTT
NA,TRBJ1-3,13,TRBV2,NA,CASAPRRGNTIYF,TGTGCCAGCGCGCCCAGGAGGGGAAACACCATATATTTT
NA,TRBJ2-3,19,TRBV2,TRBD2,CASSGGFYGSGGNTDTQYF,TGTGCCAGCAGTGGGGGGTTCTACGGTAGCGGGGGGAACACAGATACGCAGTATTTT
NA,TRBJ1-5,17,TRBV27,NA,CASSLFHTGLGNQPQHF,TGTGCCAGCAGTTTATTCCACACAGGGTTGGGCAATCAGCCCCAGCATTTT
NA,TRBJ2-1,12,TRBV7-9,NA,CASSQTGNEQFF,TGTGCCAGCAGCCAAACGGGCAATGAGCAGTTCTTC
once,TRBJ2-2,22,TRBV7-3,TRBD2,CASSSIPIPGTSGGTSTGELFF,TGTGCCAGCAGCTCAATACCGATCCCCGGGACTAGCGGGGGGACCTCCACCGGGGAGCTGTTTTTT
NA,TRBJ1-1,19,TRBV10-3,NA,CAPRGAGQFMVEINTEAFF,TGTGCTCCAAGGGGTGCGGGGCAATTCATGGTTGAGATCAACACTGAAGCTTTCTTT
once,TRBJ1-2,18,TRBV5-5,TRBD1,CASSPGGLRTGIYYGYTF,TGTGCCAGCAGCCCTGGGGGCTTGCGGACAGGGATTTACTATGGCTACACCTTC
NA,TRBJ2-7,15,TRBV7-2,TRBD2,CASSFGTSGTYEQYF,TGTGCCAGCAGCTTCGGGACTAGCGGCACCTACGAGCAGTACTTC
few,TRBJ1-6,15,TRBV19,TRBD1,CASSETGDYNSPLHF,TGTGCCAGTAGTGAGACAGGGGATTATAATTCACCCCTCCACTTT
NA,TRBJ1-2,14,TRBV28,TRBD1,CATTFSGTVNGYTF,TGTGCCACAACATTCTCCGGGACAGTGAATGGCTACACCTTC
NA,TRBJ2-2,15,TRBV7-9,TRBD1,CASSLAAGGAGELFF,TGTGCCAGCAGCTTAGCGGCAGGGGGAGCCGGGGAGCTGTTTTTT
NA,TRBJ2-2,13,TRBV7-2,NA,CASRRGTAGELFF,TGTGCCAGCAGGCGCGGGACCGCCGGGGAGCTGTTTTTT
NA,TRBJ2-3,17,TRBV7-9,TRBD1,CASSLVRGQGITDTQYF,TGTGCCAGCAGCTTAGTAAGGGGACAGGGAATCACAGATACGCAGTATTTT
once,TRBJ1-2,12,TRBV2,TRBD1,CASRTGGYGYTF,TGTGCCAGCAGGACAGGGGGCTATGGCTACACCTTC
NA,TRBJ2-7,11,TRBV27,NA,CATGGSYEQYF,TGTGCTACTGGCGGATCCTACGAGCAGTACTTC
few,TRBJ1-2,13,TRBV5-1,NA,CASSMGTDYGYTF,TGCGCCAGCAGCATGGGTACGGACTATGGCTACACCTTC
NA,TRBJ2-2,14,TRBV7-9,TRBD2,CASSFGLASGELFF,TGTGCCAGCAGCTTTGGACTAGCGTCCGGGGAGCTGTTTTTT
once,TRBJ2-3,18,TRBV11-3,TRBD2,CASSSLGTSGTGADTQYF,TGTGCCAGCAGCTCCTTAGGGACTAGCGGGACCGGGGCAGATACGCAGTATTTT
NA,TRBJ2-2,15,TRBV4-2,TRBD2,CASSSRLADTGELFF,TGTGCCAGCAGCTCCCGACTAGCGGACACCGGGGAGCTGTTTTTT
NA,TRBJ2-5,12,TRBV30,NA,CAWSAGGETQYF,TGTGCCTGGAGTGCCGGAGGGGAGACCCAGTACTTC
few,TRBJ2-3,15,TRBV19,TRBD2,CASSITSGGSDTQYF,TGTGCCAGTAGTATAACTAGCGGGGGTTCAGATACGCAGTATTTT
NA,TRBJ2-1,14,TRBV2,TRBD1,CASRDSLTYNEQFF,TGTGCCAGTCGGGACAGCCTTACCTACAATGAGCAGTTCTTC